These 24 T cell receptor beta chains were all obtained from the same sample, sequenced in a study of blood T cell repertoires in COVID-19. The protocol was immunoSEQ multiplex PCR, while the TCRdb copy is restricted to in-frame clones and leaves out a portion. The sample carries tens of thousands of clones, roughly 89% recorded once. The sequenced material came from peripheral blood. The receptor set was obtained from a man in his fifties or sixties with active COVID-19.

This sequence joins TRBV5-6 and TRBJ1-1; D unresolved. The germline V gene has CDR1 SGHDT and CDR2 YYEEEE. With 2 bases removed from V and 3 bases from J, the gap between germline ends came to 14 bases. CDR3 length equals 15 residues. CDR3 sequence: CASSLVRERDTEAFF. The CDR3 DNA reads as TGTGCCAGCAGCTTAGTAAGGGAGAGGGACACTGAAGCTTTCTTT.

J is TRBJ2-3 and V is TRBV2; maybe TRBD1 (6 bases). Germline loops: CDR1 SNHLY, CDR2 FYNNEI. Trimming took off 10 bases at V and 1 base at J, with 15 bases between the two ends. The length of the CDR3 is 14 residues. The CDR3 spells CAIAGDLGTDTQYF. The CDR3 DNA follows: TGTGCCATCGCAGGGGACCTCGGCACAGATACGCAGTATTTT.

This chain connects TRBV7-8 to TRBJ2-7; no clear D. CDR1 is SGHVS and CDR2 is FQNEAQ in the germline V gene. The germline V and J ends were trimmed by 0 bases and 1 base, with 7 bases remaining between them. The CDR3 length is 14 residues. Here the CDR3 reads CASSLARQSYEQYF. Written as DNA, the CDR3 is TGTGCCAGCAGCTTAGCGAGGCAGTCCTACGAGCAGTACTTC.

This sequence joins TRBV11-2 and TRBJ1-1; TRBD1 matches 8 bases. CDR1 and CDR2 from the germline V gene are SGHAT and FQNNGV. Unmatched junction bases numbered 7, after V lost 4 bases and J lost 0 bases. This CDR3 region has 16 residues. CDR3 nucleotides: TGTGCCAGCAGCTCTCAGGGGGCTCACATGAACACTGAAGCTTTCTTT. Translation: CASSSQGAHMNTEAFF.

J is TRBJ2-5 and V is TRBV5-1; 12 bases agree with TRBD2. CDR3 length equals 14 residues. V shed 4 bases, J shed 5 bases, and the junction held 3 bases outside the gene matches. The germline V gene has CDR1 SGHRS and CDR2 YFSETQ. The CDR3 DNA is TGCGCCAGCAGCACTAGCGGGGGGACGGAGACCCAGTACTTC. Residues: CASSTSGGTETQYF.

V is TRBV5-1 and J is TRBJ2-3; 9 bases map to TRBD2. The germline gives CDR1 SGHRS, CDR2 YFSETQ. The V gene end was trimmed by 1 base and the J gene end by 2 bases; junction bases not matched to a gene: 2. This CDR3 region has 15 residues. CDR3 sequence reads: CASSLLAGPTDTQYF. The CDR3 nucleotides are TGCGCCAGCAGCTTGCTAGCGGGGCCCACAGATACGCAGTATTTT.

The chain links TRBV3-1 (or the pseudogene TRBV3-2) to TRBJ2-1; D gene uncertain. Germline assignment: CDR1 LGHDT and CDR2 YNNKEL (reference sequence). The CDR3 is made up of 12 amino acids. V was trimmed by 1 base and J by 9 bases, leaving 7 bases between them. The CDR3 spells CASSQGSFEQFF. The DNA of the CDR3 is TGTGCCAGCAGCCAAGGAAGCTTTGAGCAGTTCTTC.

The chain joins TRBV7-9 to TRBJ1-5; tentative D call: TRBD1 (5 bases). Deletions cut 5 bases from V and 5 bases from J, with 16 bases between. The CDR3 length is 15 residues. Germline V gives CDR1 SEHNR, CDR2 FQNEAQ (reference sequence). The CDR3 reads CASSPWGGADQPQHF. DNA of the CDR3: TGTGCCAGCAGCCCGTGGGGAGGGGCCGATCAGCCCCAGCATTTT.

Remarks on this clone: Other DNA sequences from this sample encode an identical CDR3 as well. The CDR3 region is CASNDGGNSPLHF. For the CDR3, the DNA is TGCGCCAGCAATGATGGGGGGAACTCACCCCTCCACTTT. The gene calls are TRBV5-1 and TRBJ1-6; a weak D match, TRBD1 (5 bases). The V end lost 6 bases, the J end lost 10 bases, and 14 bases lay between the germline ends. The CDR3 extends over 13 amino acids. Germline V gene data show CDR1 as SGHRS and CDR2 as YFSETQ.

This clone was detected only a few times. The chain couples TRBV11-3 to TRBJ1-1; 8 nucleotides align to TRBD1. The length of the CDR3 is 14 residues. Germline V lookup: CDR1 SGHNT, CDR2 YENEEA. Trimming cost V 4 bases and J 8 bases; bases outside gene matches: 9. The CDR3 coding sequence is TGTGCCAGCAGCTCGGACAGGGAGAAGTCGGAAGCTTTCTTT. It specifies CASSSDREKSEAFF.

This clone was detected a few times. The CDR3 is CASSGLMMGLAGVNTGELFF. For the CDR3, the DNA is TGCGCCAGCAGTGGATTAATGATGGGACTAGCGGGGGTTAACACCGGGGAGCTGTTTTTT. The chain couples TRBV10-1 to TRBJ2-2; 14 bases map to TRBD2. Germline trimming cut 4 bases from V and 2 bases from J; bases unmatched to any gene: 12. This CDR3 has 20 amino acids. The germline gives CDR1 WNHNN, CDR2 SYGVQD (reference sequence).

Of note for this clone: At one end, the junction sequence differs from germline, possibly due to a read error. The same CDR3 also results from other DNA sequences found in this sample. CDR3: CASSYFLAATYEQYF. The CDR3 bases are TGTGCCAGCAGTTATTTTCTAGCGGCCACCTACGAGCAATACTTC. The chain uses TRBV6-2 or TRBV6-3 and TRBJ2-7, with 7 bases identical to TRBD2. The CDR3 is 15 amino acids. Per germline, CDR1 MNHEY and CDR2 SVGEGT.

V and J are TRBV3-1 (or the pseudogene TRBV3-2) and TRBJ2-3; 10 bases agree with TRBD2. This CDR3 is 16 amino acids long. The V gene's germline CDR1 is LGHDT and CDR2 YNNKEL (reference sequence). V gave up 4 bases and J gave up 0 bases; unmatched junction bases: 4. The CDR3, as DNA: TGTGCCAGCAGCCCGCAGACTAGCGGGAGCACAGATACGCAGTATTTT. Translation: CASSPQTSGSTDTQYF.

This chain links TRBV18 with TRBJ2-4, with 8 positions matching TRBD2. The CDR3 is 19 residues long. The V and J ends lost 3 bases and 1 base, in that order; junction bases with no gene match: 14. Germline V gene lookup returns CDR1 KGHSH and CDR2 LQKENI. The CDR3, as DNA: TGTGCCAGCTCACCGAGGCGGGGGGTCACTAATGTGGCCAAAAACATTCAGTACTTC. Protein: CASSPRRGVTNVAKNIQYF.

In its sample, this clone is medium-sized. The V and J genes are TRBV27 and TRBJ1-6; D gene ambiguous. The V end lost 6 bases, the J end lost 0 bases, and 9 bases lay between the germline ends. The CDR3 contains 15 residues. Germline CDR1 and CDR2: MNHEY and SMNVEV (reference sequence). CDR3 residues: CASRLAISYNSPLHF. CDR3 in DNA: TGTGCCAGCAGACTAGCCATCTCCTATAATTCACCCCTCCACTTT.

This chain joins TRBV7-2 and TRBJ2-7; weak D call: TRBD2 (5 bases). Germline-derived CDR1 and CDR2 are SGHTA and FQGNSA. Between the trimmed V and J ends, which lost 2 bases and 2 bases, there was a span of 16 bases. CDR3 length: 16 residues. This chain's CDR3 is CASSLRGGSLTYEQYF. Written as DNA, the CDR3 is TGTGCCAGCAGCTTAAGAGGAGGTAGCCTTACCTACGAGCAGTACTTC. The variable domain in full, completed from reference TRBV7-2 and TRBJ2-7, reads GAGVSQSPSNKVTEKGKDVELRCDPISGHTALYWYRQSLGQGLEFLIYFQGNSAPDKSGLPSDRFSAERTGGSVSTLTIQRTQQEDSAVYLCASSLRGGSLTYEQYFGPGTRLTVT.

This chain joins TRBV6-5 and TRBJ2-2; TRBD1 aligns across 9 bases. The CDR3 length is 15 residues. Losses at the gene ends were 7 bases for V and 6 bases for J; bases not matched to a gene: 9. Germline lookup yields CDR1 MNHEY and CDR2 SVGAGI. The CDR3 reads CASNAGTGNAGELFF. The CDR3 nucleotides read TGTGCCAGCAACGCCGGGACAGGGAATGCCGGGGAGCTGTTTTTT.

The chain recombines TRBV5-1 with TRBJ2-7; maybe TRBD2 (6 bases). Trimming pared 3 bases from V and 1 base from J, leaving 14 bases between. CDR3 size: 15 residues. The V gene's germline CDR1 is SGHRS and CDR2 YFSETQ. CDR3: CASSWTSSGSYEQYF. CDR3 sequence (DNA): TGCGCCAGCAGCTGGACGAGTAGCGGATCCTACGAGCAGTACTTC.

This clone is a singleton in its sample. The chain links TRBV7-8 to TRBJ1-5; unclear D gene. Germline CDR1 SGHVS, CDR2 FQNEAQ. CDR3 size: 18 residues. V was clipped by 2 bases and J by 0 bases, with 17 bases between them. The CDR3 here is CASSLTSRPGDSNQPQHF. CDR3 nucleotide sequence: TGTGCCAGCAGCTTAACCAGCAGACCCGGAGATAGCAATCAGCCCCAGCATTTT.

The chain joins TRBV15 to TRBJ2-6, with D possibly TRBD1 on 5 matching bases. This CDR3 is built from 16 residues. Trimming stripped 6 bases from V and 0 bases from J, with 12 bases between. Germline V gene data show CDR1 as LNHNV and CDR2 as YYDKDF (reference sequence). This CDR3 reads CATSASGISGANVLTF. Here the CDR3 DNA reads TGTGCCACCAGTGCCTCAGGGATCTCTGGGGCCAACGTCCTGACTTTC.

This rearrangement joins TRBV5-1 to TRBJ2-4, with 8 bases identical to TRBD1. Germline CDR1 and CDR2: SGHRS and YFSETQ. CDR3 length: 16 amino acids. Trimming cost V 0 bases and J 5 bases; bases outside gene matches: 7. Here the CDR3 reads CASSLAWTGNQNIQYF. The CDR3 coding sequence is TGCGCCAGCAGCTTGGCCTGGACAGGGAATCAAAACATTCAGTACTTC.

This chain connects TRBV6-1 to TRBJ1-5, with 9 bases that match TRBD1. Per germline, CDR1 MNHNS and CDR2 SASEGT. Unmatched junction bases numbered 9, after V lost 3 bases and J lost 6 bases. CDR3 length: 16 amino acids. CDR3 amino acids: CASSDEMGQGGQPQHF. DNA for the CDR3: TGTGCCAGCAGTGACGAGATGGGACAGGGTGGTCAGCCCCAGCATTTT.

This sequence joins TRBV2 and TRBJ1-4, with no clear D. Trimming took 3 bases from V and 0 from J, leaving 11 bases between them. This CDR3 has 16 residues. Germline V gene lookup returns CDR1 SNHLY and CDR2 FYNNEI. The CDR3 spells CASSDGRFTTNEKLFF. CDR3 in DNA: TGTGCCAGCAGTGACGGCAGGTTCACAACTAATGAAAAACTGTTTTTT. Based on the CDR3 plus reference TRBV2 and TRBJ1-4, the full variable domain is EPEVTQTPSHQVTQMGQEVILRCVPISNHLYFYWYRQILGQKVEFLVSFYNNEISEKSEIFDDQFSVERPDGSNFTLKIRSTKLEDSAMYFCASSDGRFTTNEKLFFGSGTQLSVL.

The V gene is TRBV6-4, the J gene TRBJ1-1; D remains unclear. V lost 0 bases to trimming and J lost 1 base, with 18 bases between them. CDR3 size: 18 residues. Germline CDR1 MRHNA, CDR2 SNTAGT. The CDR3 is CASSDSRREGRENTEAFF. In DNA, the CDR3 is TGTGCCAGCAGTGACTCAAGGAGGGAGGGCCGGGAGAACACTGAAGCTTTCTTT.